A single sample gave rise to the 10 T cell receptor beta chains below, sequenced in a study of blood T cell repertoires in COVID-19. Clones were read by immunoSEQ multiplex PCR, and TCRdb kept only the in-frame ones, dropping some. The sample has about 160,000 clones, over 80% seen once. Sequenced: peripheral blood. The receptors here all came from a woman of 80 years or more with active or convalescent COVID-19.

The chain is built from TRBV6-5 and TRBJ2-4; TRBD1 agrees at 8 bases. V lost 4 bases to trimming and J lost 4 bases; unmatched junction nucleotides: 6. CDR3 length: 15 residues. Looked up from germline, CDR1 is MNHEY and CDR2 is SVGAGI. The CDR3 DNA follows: TGTGCCAGCAGTTCCCCTGGACAGGGAAAAAACATTCAGTACTTC. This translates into CASSSPGQGKNIQYF.

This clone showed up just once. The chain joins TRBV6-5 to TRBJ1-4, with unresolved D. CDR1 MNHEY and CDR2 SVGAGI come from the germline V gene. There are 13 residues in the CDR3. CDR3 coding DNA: TGTGCTACAACCTCTGCGGGCGCTGAAAAACTGTTTTTT. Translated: CATTSAGAEKLFF.

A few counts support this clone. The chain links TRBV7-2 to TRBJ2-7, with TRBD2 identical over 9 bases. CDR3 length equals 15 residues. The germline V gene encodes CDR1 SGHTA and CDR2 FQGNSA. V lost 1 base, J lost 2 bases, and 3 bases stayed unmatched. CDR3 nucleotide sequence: TGTGCCAGCAGCTTAGGCGGGGGGGGCCCCTACGAGCAGTACTTC. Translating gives CASSLGGGGPYEQYF.

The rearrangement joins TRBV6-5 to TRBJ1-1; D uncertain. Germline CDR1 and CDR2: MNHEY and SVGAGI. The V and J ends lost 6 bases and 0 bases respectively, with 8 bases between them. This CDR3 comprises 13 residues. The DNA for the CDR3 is TGTGCCAGCAGAGAGCGGTTGAACACTGAAGCTTTCTTT. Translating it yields CASRERLNTEAFF.

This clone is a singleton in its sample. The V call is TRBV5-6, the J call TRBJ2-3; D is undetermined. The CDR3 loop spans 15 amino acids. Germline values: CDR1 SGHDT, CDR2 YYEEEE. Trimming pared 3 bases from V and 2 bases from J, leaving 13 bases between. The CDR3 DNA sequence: TGTGCCAGCAGCTCTTTTCTCCGGTACACAGATACGCAGTATTTT. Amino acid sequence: CASSSFLRYTDTQYF.

CDR3 DNA sequence: TGTGCCAGCTCTCCAGTCCCGGGACAGGGAGGTTTCGATGGCTACACCTTC. The encoded protein is CASSPVPGQGGFDGYTF. This chain links TRBV18 with TRBJ1-2; 9 positions agree with TRBD1. V dropped 6 bases and J dropped 6; count of bases not matched to a gene: 17. Germline values: CDR1 KGHSH, CDR2 LQKENI. The CDR3 consists of 17 residues.

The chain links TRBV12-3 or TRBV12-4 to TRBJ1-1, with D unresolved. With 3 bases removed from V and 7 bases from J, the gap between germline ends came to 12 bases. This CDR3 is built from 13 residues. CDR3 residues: CASSLETEYEAFF. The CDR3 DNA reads TGTGCCAGCAGTTTGGAGACGGAGTATGAAGCTTTCTTT.

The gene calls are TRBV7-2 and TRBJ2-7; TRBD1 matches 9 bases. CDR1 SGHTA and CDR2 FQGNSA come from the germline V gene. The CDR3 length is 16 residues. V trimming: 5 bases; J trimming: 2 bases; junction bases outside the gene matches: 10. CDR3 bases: TGTGCCAGCAGCCGTATCAGGACAGGGGTCACCTACGAGCAGTACTTC. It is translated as CASSRIRTGVTYEQYF.

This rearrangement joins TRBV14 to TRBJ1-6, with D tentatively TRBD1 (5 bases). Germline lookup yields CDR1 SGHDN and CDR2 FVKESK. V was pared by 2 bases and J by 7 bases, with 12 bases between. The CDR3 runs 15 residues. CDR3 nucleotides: TGTGCCAGCAGCCAAAGGTCAGGGCGAAATTCACCCCTCCACTTT. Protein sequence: CASSQRSGRNSPLHF.

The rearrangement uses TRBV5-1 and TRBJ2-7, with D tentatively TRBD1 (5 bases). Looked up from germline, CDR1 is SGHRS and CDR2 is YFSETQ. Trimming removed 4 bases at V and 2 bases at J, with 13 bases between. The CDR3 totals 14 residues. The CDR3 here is CASSLTASPYEQYF. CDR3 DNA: TGCGCCAGCAGCCTGACAGCGTCCCCCTACGAGCAGTACTTC.